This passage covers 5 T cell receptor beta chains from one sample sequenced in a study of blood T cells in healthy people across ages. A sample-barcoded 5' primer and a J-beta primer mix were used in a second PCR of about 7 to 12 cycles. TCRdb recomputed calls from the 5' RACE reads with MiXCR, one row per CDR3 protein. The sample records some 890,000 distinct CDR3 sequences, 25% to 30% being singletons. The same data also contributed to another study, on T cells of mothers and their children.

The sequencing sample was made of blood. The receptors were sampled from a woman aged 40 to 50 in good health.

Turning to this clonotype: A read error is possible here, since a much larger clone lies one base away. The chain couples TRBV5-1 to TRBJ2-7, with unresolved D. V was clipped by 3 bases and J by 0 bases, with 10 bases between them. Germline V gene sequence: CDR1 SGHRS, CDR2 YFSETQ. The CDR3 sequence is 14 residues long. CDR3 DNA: TGCGCCAGCAGCTGGCATACGGGCTCCTACGAGCAGTACTTC. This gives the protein CASSWHTGSYEQYF.

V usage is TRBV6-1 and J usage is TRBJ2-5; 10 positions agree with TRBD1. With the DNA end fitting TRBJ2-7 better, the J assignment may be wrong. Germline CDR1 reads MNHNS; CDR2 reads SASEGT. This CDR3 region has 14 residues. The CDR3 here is CASTIGQGGHEQYF. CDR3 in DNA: TGTGCCAGCACCATTGGACAGGGGGGCCACGAGCAGTACTTC.

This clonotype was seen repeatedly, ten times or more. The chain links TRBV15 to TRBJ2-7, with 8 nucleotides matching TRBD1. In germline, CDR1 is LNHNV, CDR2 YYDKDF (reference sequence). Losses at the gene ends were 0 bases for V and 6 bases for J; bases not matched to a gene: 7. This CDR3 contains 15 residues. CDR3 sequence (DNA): TGTGCCACCAGCAGAGAAAGACAGGGGAGCTCCGAGCAGTACTTC. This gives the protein CATSRERQGSSEQYF.

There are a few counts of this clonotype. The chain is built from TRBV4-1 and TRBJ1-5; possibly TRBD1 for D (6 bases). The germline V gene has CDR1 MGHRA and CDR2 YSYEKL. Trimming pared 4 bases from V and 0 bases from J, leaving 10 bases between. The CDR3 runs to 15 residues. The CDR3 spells CASSPRGGSNQPQHF. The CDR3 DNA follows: TGCGCCAGCAGCCCTAGGGGGGGTAGCAATCAGCCCCAGCATTTT.

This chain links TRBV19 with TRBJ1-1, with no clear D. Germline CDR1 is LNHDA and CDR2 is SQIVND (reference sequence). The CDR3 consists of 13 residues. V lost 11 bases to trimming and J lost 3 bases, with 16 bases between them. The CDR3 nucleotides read TGTGCCTCAATGGCCGCGGGCTACACTGAAGCTTTCTTT. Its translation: CASMAAGYTEAFF.